The 21 T cell receptor beta chains listed next were all sequenced from one sample in a study of blood T cell repertoires in COVID-19. Assay used: immunoSEQ multiplex PCR; TCRdb lists only in-frame clones, some missing. The sample comprises about 220,000 clones, approximately 86% of which are singletons, and 3.6% rests with the top ten. Sequencing input: peripheral blood. These receptor sequences come from a woman over 75 with acute or convalescent COVID-19.

The chain employs TRBV10-3 and TRBJ1-6; D is uncertain. The CDR3 has 12 residues. The ends were cut back, 0 bases at V and 10 bases at J, with 4 bases in the middle. Germline V gene lookup returns CDR1 ENHRY and CDR2 SYGVKD. Here the CDR3 DNA reads TGTGCCATCAGTGAGTCTTTATCACCCCTCCACTTT. This translates into CAISESLSPLHF.

Points on this clone: Other nucleotide sequences from this sample produce the same CDR3. J is TRBJ1-1 and V is TRBV11-3, with TRBD1 as a possible D gene (5 bases). This CDR3 comprises 13 residues. Trimming cost V 5 bases and J 2 bases, with 9 bases left between them. Germline V lookup: CDR1 SGHNT, CDR2 YENEEA. The CDR3 sequence: CASSQGLNTEAFF. CDR3 coding DNA: TGTGCCAGCAGCCAGGGACTTAACACTGAAGCTTTCTTT.

This chain connects TRBV15 to TRBJ1-2; tentative D call: TRBD1 (5 bases). The CDR3 runs 14 residues. Germline CDR1 is LNHNV and CDR2 is YYDKDF (reference sequence). Trimming shortened V by 0 bases and J by 14 bases, and 19 bases separated the two germline ends. CDR3 loop: CATSRDKAQGIRTF. The CDR3 DNA follows: TGTGCCACCAGCAGAGATAAGGCGCAGGGTATCAGGACCTTC.

The chain is built from TRBV15 and TRBJ2-7, with TRBD1 as a possible D gene (6 bases). The ends were cut back, 5 bases at V and 0 bases at J, with 11 bases in the middle. CDR3 length equals 14 residues. Per germline, CDR1 LNHNV and CDR2 YYDKDF (reference sequence). The CDR3 bases are TGTGCCACCAGCCACCGACAGGCCTCCTACGAGCAGTACTTC. It codes for CATSHRQASYEQYF. The whole variable domain, remainder taken from reference TRBV15 and TRBJ2-7, is DAMVIQNPRYQVTQFGKPVTLSCSQTLNHNVMYWYQQKSSQAPKLLFHYYDKDFNNEADTPDNFQSRRPNTSFCFLDIRSPGLGDTAMYLCATSHRQASYEQYFGPGTRLTVT.

This clone appeared once. The chain carries TRBV29-1 and TRBJ1-2; D may be TRBD1 (5 bases). V shed 3 bases and J shed 6 bases, with 17 bases lying between them. Germline V CDR1 and CDR2: SQVTM, ANQGSEA. The CDR3 sequence is 14 residues long. The CDR3 sequence is CSVEGDSSVNGYTF. CDR3 DNA sequence: TGCAGCGTTGAGGGGGACTCGTCAGTTAATGGCTACACCTTC.

The genes are TRBV4-1 and TRBJ2-3, with D maybe TRBD2 (7 bases). V lost 5 bases to trimming and J lost 2 bases, with 14 bases between them. In germline, CDR1 is MGHRA, CDR2 YSYEKL. The CDR3 is made up of 15 amino acids. The CDR3 DNA reads TGCGCCAGCAGCATGGTAGGGGGGGTCACAGATACGCAGTATTTT. It is translated as CASSMVGGVTDTQYF.

This sequence joins TRBV7-3 and TRBJ1-2; D perhaps matches TRBD1 (5 bases). Germline lookup yields CDR1 SGHTA and CDR2 FQGTGA. Trimming removed 0 bases from V and 3 bases from J, with 11 bases in between. The CDR3 extends over 15 amino acids. The CDR3 is CASSLTGGGDYGYTF. The CDR3 region has the DNA TGTGCCAGCAGCTTAACAGGTGGAGGGGACTATGGCTACACCTTC.

This clone came up once. The V and J genes are TRBV5-1 and TRBJ1-4; a possible D gene is TRBD1 (5 bases). Germline lookup yields CDR1 SGHRS and CDR2 YFSETQ. The CDR3 is 15 residues long. V lost 0 bases and J 5 bases, leaving 11 bases between the germline ends. In nucleotides, the CDR3 is TGCGCCAGCAGCTTGGATGTGACAGAAAATGAAAAACTGTTTTTT. Its protein product is CASSLDVTENEKLFF.

The J gene is TRBJ1-2, the V gene TRBV4-1; D call uncertain. Germline CDR1 reads MGHRA; CDR2 reads YSYEKL. V was pared by 0 bases and J by 4 bases, with 12 bases between. The CDR3 contains 15 residues. The CDR3 DNA sequence: TGCGCCAGCAGCCAAGACTTGGCAGTACCCTATGGCTACACCTTC. Protein: CASSQDLAVPYGYTF.

This chain links TRBV5-1 with TRBJ1-6; possibly TRBD1 for D (5 bases). The CDR3 has 16 amino acids. In germline, CDR1 is SGHRS, CDR2 YFSETQ. The V end lost 1 base, the J end lost 5 bases, and 13 bases lay between the germline ends. CDR3 amino acids: CASSLWGGYNNSPLHF. CDR3 nucleotide sequence: TGCGCCAGCAGCTTGTGGGGGGGATATAATAATTCACCCCTCCACTTT.

V gene TRBV6-5 combines with J gene TRBJ1-2, with 9 bases identical to TRBD1. Germline-derived CDR1 and CDR2 are MNHEY and SVGAGI. With 5 bases clipped from V and 8 bases from J, the junction kept 12 bases outside the gene matches. The length of the CDR3 is 15 residues. This chain's CDR3 is CASSLEPLDRGGYTF. The CDR3 DNA follows: TGTGCCAGCAGTCTGGAGCCGTTGGACAGGGGCGGCTACACCTTC.

The chain employs TRBV16 and TRBJ2-5, with D perhaps TRBD2 (6 bases). The ends were cut back, 0 bases at V and 4 bases at J, with 12 bases in the middle. Per the germline V gene, CDR1 is KGHSY and CDR2 is FQNENV. The CDR3 totals 15 residues. For the CDR3, the DNA is TGTGCCAGCAGCCAATCTCGCTTGGGAGGAGAGACCCAGTACTTC. Translated: CASSQSRLGGETQYF.

J is TRBJ1-4 and V is TRBV10-3; TRBD1 matches at 8 bases. CDR1 and CDR2 (germline): ENHRY, SYGVKD. The CDR3 is 13 amino acids. With 3 bases clipped from V and 11 bases from J, the junction kept 5 bases outside the gene matches. The CDR3 sequence is CAISETGGEKLFF. CDR3 coding DNA: TGTGCCATCAGTGAAACAGGGGGTGAGAAACTGTTTTTT.

The V and J genes are TRBV4-2 and TRBJ2-3, with D possibly being TRBD2 (5 bases). The germline V gene has CDR1 LGHNA and CDR2 YNFKEQ. CDR3 size: 14 residues. V was trimmed by 1 base and J by 6 bases, leaving 11 bases between them. This chain's CDR3 is CASSQGTGMDTQYF. DNA for the CDR3: TGTGCCAGCAGCCAAGGTACGGGGATGGATACGCAGTATTTT.

V gene TRBV29-1 combines with J gene TRBJ2-3, with TRBD1 identical over 9 bases. Germline V gene lookup returns CDR1 SQVTM and CDR2 ANQGSEA. The junction had 6 bases not matched to a gene; V was cut back by 0 bases and J by 2 bases. The CDR3 is 16 residues long. Here the CDR3 DNA reads TGCAGCGTTGAAGAGGACAGGGGAGGGAACACAGATACGCAGTATTTT. Translated, it gives CSVEEDRGGNTDTQYF.

V gene TRBV5-1 combines with J gene TRBJ2-1; TRBD2 is a possible D gene (6 bases). Germline CDR1 and CDR2: SGHRS and YFSETQ. V lost 6 bases and J 6 bases, leaving 16 bases between the germline ends. This CDR3 spans 14 amino acids. In DNA, the CDR3 is TGCGCCAGCAAGGGCGGGATGGGGGTCAATGAGCAGTTCTTC. Translated, it gives CASKGGMGVNEQFF.

V and J are TRBV27 and TRBJ2-2; tentatively, D is TRBD1 (5 bases). V was trimmed by 6 bases and J by 4 bases, leaving 18 bases between them. The germline gives CDR1 MNHEY, CDR2 SMNVEV (reference sequence). The CDR3 is 16 residues long. The CDR3 DNA is TGTGCCAGCAGACTTGACAGCCCGGCCGGCACCGGGGAGCTGTTTTTT. It translates to CASRLDSPAGTGELFF.

The table lists this clone with a count of one. The chain recombines TRBV28 with TRBJ1-2; possibly TRBD1 for D (6 bases). The CDR3 consists of 15 residues. V was cut by 6 bases and J by 5 bases, with 19 bases left in between. Germline CDR1 reads MDHEN; CDR2 reads SYDVKM. Here the CDR3 DNA reads TGTGCCAGCAGCCGTAGCACAGGGTTGGGGTATGGCTACACCTTC. It yields the protein CASSRSTGLGYGYTF.

The chain carries TRBV7-9 and TRBJ1-2; TRBD1 is a possible D gene (6 bases). The CDR3 is 15 amino acids. The germline gives CDR1 SEHNR, CDR2 FQNEAQ (reference sequence). Between the trimmed V and J ends, which lost 2 bases and 2 bases, there was a span of 12 bases. DNA for the CDR3: TGTGCCAGCAGCTTAAAGAGTACAGGGAACTATGGCTACACCTTC. Protein: CASSLKSTGNYGYTF.

The chain couples TRBV6-6 to TRBJ2-7, with TRBD1 matching 8 bases. The J segment lost 2 bases and the V segment lost 4 bases, leaving 7 bases of the junction unmatched. The V gene's germline CDR1 is MNHNY and CDR2 SVGAGI (reference sequence). CDR3 size: 15 residues. DNA of the CDR3: TGTGCCAGCAGTTCATTCGGGACAGGAGCCTACGAGCAGTACTTC. It codes for CASSSFGTGAYEQYF.

This clone was observed a handful of times. CDR3 protein: CASSQESGRVNTEAFF. The CDR3 DNA sequence: TGTGCCAGCAGCCAAGAGAGCGGGAGGGTGAACACTGAAGCTTTCTTT. The V and J genes are TRBV4-2 and TRBJ1-1, with D unclear. The germline V and J ends were trimmed by 0 bases and 0 bases, with 11 bases remaining between them. This CDR3 comprises 16 residues. CDR1 is LGHNA and CDR2 is YNFKEQ in the germline V gene.